This T cell receptor (beta chain) was sequenced for a study of cytomegalovirus exposure and HLA in healthy donors listed by TCRdb under 2017. Background for the entire study: According to a later analysis, one platform produced both the 120 validation repertoires and the roughly 640 repertoires of the first cohort. The study aimed to test whether signatures of past pathogen exposure could be identified by cataloging public T cell receptors. In addition to the first cohort of hundreds of subjects, a separate validation cohort of about 120 different subjects was used. The study combined high-throughput TCR immunosequencing, statistical association of individual TCRs with disease status, and machine learning to predict cytomegalovirus infection status. Broader findings and caveats from the paper: In vitro tests confirmed that a few of the cytomegalovirus-associated TCR beta chains recognize cytomegalovirus antigens. A total of 150 or so TCR beta chains were listed by the study as associated with cytomegalovirus. Of the cluster scores, 90% to 95% were above 0 in a later analysis, which found that TCRs clustered in the first cohort also tended to co-occur in the 120 validation repertoires. The authors suggested that the approach could potentially be extended to other disease states and immunological phenotypes. Most TCR sequences were observed very rarely across donors, whereas some public TCRs were present in many individuals. All 120 or so repertoires were used to score co-occurrence in the validation cohort in a later analysis, because that analysis had no HLA typing for the cohort. Cytomegalovirus status was reported to be diagnosed by the classifier with high specificity and sensitivity in both the original and validation cohorts.

Concerning this clone itself: Its antigen remains unidentified. Base-call qualities are not available, and no considerably larger clone is one nucleotide away.

Separate from the roughly 650-subject first cohort, the validation cohort of more than 90 subjects was the group to which the donors belonged. Trimmed from V: 2 bases; trimmed from J: 3 bases; junction bases lacking a gene match: 8. The CDR3 has 18 amino acids, counting the end cysteine and phenylalanine. This entry keeps only the CDR3 DNA: 54 bases, framed from base 1. Per the germline V gene, SGHVS is the CDR1 and FQNEAQ is the CDR2. Library method: the immunoSEQ multiplex PCR assay. On the study's bioinformatics: To diagnose cytomegalovirus status from the catalog of TCR beta chain sequences, a statistical classification framework was built. TCRdb provides this immuneACCESS table in a form limited to in-frame rearrangements. Some clones are lacking; in checked studies, under half of them reflect an unresolved V gene, and why the rest are absent is not known. V and J calls and clone size are given by that table; D and trimming were obtained from the DNA. This sample gives approximately 260,000 clones in total; roughly 85% of them show up just once. Of the sample, 1% falls within the top ten clones.

Here the chain combines TRBV7-8 and TRBJ2-3, and 13 junctional nucleotides match TRBD2. Source material: PBMCs. This sequence was found in a woman aged 18-29 years in good health and CMV-seronegative. The CDR3 protein: CASSLKRGLAGATDTQYF. Here is the DNA: TGTGCCAGCAGCTTAAAGCGTGGACTAGCGGGAGCTACAGATACGCAGTATTTT. Full variable domain (CDR3 extended with the reference TRBV7-8 and TRBJ2-3 proteins): GAGVSQSPRYKVAKRGQDVALRCDPISGHVSLFWYQQALGQGPEFLTYFQNEAQLDKSGLPSDRFFAERPEGSVSTLKIQRTQQEDSAVYLCASSLKRGLAGATDTQYFGPGTRLTVL.